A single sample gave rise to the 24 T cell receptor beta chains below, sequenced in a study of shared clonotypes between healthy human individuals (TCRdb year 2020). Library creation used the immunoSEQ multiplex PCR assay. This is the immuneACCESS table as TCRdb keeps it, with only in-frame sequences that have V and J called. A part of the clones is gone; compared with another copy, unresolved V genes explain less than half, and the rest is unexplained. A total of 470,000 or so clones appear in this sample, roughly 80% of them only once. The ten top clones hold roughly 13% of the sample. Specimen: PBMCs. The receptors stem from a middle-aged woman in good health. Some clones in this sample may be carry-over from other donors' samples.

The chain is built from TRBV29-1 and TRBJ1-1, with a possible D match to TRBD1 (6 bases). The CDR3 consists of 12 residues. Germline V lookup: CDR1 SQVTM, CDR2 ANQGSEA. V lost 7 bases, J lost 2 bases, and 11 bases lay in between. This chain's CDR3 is CSAGQRNTEAFF. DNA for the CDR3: TGCAGCGCCGGACAGCGAAACACTGAAGCTTTCTTT.

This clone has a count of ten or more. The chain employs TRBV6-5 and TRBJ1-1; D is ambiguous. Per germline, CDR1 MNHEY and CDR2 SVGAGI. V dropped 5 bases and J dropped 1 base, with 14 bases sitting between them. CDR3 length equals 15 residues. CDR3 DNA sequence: TGTGCCAGCAGTACGAGGGAGGGAGGGAACACTGAAGCTTTCTTT. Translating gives CASSTREGGNTEAFF.

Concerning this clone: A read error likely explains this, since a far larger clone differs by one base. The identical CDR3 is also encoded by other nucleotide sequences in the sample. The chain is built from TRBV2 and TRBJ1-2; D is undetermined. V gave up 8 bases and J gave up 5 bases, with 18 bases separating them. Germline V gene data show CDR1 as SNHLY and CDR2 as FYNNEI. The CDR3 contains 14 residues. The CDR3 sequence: CASVDGATLYGYTF. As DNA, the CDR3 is TGTGCCAGCGTAGACGGAGCCACTTTGTATGGCTACACCTTC.

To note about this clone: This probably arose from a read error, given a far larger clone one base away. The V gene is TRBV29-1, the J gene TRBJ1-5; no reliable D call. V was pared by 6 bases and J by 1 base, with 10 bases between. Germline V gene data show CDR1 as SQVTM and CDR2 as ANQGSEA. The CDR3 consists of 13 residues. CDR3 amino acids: CSVSSGSNQPQHF. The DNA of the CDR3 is TGCAGCGTCTCCTCGGGGAGCAATCAGCCCCAGCATTTT.

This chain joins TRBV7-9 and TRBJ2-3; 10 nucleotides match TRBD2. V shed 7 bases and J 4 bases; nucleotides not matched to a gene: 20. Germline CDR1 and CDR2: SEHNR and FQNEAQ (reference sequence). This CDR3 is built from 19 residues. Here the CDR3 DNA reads TGTGCCAGCACACCCTCGAGTACTCTAGCGGGAGTAAGCCCAGATACGCAGTATTTT. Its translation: CASTPSSTLAGVSPDTQYF. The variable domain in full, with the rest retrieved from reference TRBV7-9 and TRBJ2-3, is DTGVSQNPRHKITKRGQNVTFRCDPISEHNRLYWYRQTLGQGPEFLTYFQNEAQLEKSRLLSDRFSAERPKGSFSTLEIQRTEQGDSAMYLCASTPSSTLAGVSPDTQYFGPGTRLTVL.

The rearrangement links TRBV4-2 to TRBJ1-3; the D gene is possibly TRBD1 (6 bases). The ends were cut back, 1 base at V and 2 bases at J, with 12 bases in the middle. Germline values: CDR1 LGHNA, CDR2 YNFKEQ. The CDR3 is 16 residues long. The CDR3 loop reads CASSQVRDMAGNTIYF. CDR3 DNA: TGTGCCAGCAGCCAAGTAAGGGACATGGCTGGAAACACCATATATTTT.

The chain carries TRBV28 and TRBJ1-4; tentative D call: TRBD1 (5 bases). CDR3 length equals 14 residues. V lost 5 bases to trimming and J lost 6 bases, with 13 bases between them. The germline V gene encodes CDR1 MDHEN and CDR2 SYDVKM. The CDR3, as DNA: TGTGCCAGCAGTCCTTCGGGGCGATATGAAAAACTGTTTTTT. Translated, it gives CASSPSGRYEKLFF.

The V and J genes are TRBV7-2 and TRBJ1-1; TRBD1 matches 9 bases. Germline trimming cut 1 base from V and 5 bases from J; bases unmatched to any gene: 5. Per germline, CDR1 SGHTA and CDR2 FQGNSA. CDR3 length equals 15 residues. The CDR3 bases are TGTGCCAGCAGCTTAGGAAACAGGGGGCGGACTGAAGCTTTCTTT. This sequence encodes CASSLGNRGRTEAFF.

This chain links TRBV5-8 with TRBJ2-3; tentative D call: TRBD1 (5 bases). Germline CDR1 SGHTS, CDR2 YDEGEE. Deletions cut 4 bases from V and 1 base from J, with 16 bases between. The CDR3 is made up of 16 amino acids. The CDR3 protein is CASSTTQAWGTDTQYF. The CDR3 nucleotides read TGTGCCAGCAGCACCACACAGGCCTGGGGCACAGATACGCAGTATTTT.

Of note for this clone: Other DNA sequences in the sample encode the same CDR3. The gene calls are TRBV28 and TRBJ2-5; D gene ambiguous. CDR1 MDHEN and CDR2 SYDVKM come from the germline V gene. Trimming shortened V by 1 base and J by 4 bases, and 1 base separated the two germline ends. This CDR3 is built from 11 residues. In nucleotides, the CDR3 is TGTGCCAGCAGTTTATCAGAGACCCAGTACTTC. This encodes CASSLSETQYF.

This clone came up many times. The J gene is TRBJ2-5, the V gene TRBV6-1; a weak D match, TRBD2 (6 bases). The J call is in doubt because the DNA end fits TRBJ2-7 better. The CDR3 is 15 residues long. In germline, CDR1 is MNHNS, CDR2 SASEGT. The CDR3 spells CASSEAEEGSYEQYF. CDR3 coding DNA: TGTGCCAGCAGTGAAGCGGAGGAGGGGTCCTACGAGCAGTACTTC.

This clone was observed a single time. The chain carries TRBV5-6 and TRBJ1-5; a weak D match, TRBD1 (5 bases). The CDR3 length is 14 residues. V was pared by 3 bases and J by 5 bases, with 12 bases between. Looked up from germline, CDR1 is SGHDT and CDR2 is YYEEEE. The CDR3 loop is CASSSRDGYQPQHF. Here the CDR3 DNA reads TGTGCCAGCAGCTCCCGGGACGGATATCAGCCCCAGCATTTT.

CDR3 loop: CASSSRGGASYEQYF. The DNA of the CDR3 is TGTGCCAGCAGTTCCCGTGGAGGGGCCTCCTACGAGCAGTACTTC. This chain joins TRBV27 and TRBJ2-7; tentative D call: TRBD2 (6 bases). V gave up 4 bases and J gave up 0 bases, with 13 bases separating them. This CDR3 region has 15 residues. Germline V lookup: CDR1 MNHEY, CDR2 SMNVEV (reference sequence).

This CDR3 reads CASSPRVPGV. DNA for the CDR3: TGTGCCAGCAGCCCGCGAGTTCCGGGGGTC. J is TRBJ2-7 and V is TRBV7-3, with a tentative D call TRBD2 (5 bases). Germline CDR1 reads SGHTA; CDR2 reads FQGTGA. The CDR3 runs to 10 residues.

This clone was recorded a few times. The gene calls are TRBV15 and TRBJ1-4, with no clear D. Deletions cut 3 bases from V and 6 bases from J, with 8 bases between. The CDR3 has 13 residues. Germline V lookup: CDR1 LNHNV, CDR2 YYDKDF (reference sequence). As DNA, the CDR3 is TGTGCCACCAGCAGTAGGTTGGATGAAAAACTGTTTTTT. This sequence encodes CATSSRLDEKLFF.

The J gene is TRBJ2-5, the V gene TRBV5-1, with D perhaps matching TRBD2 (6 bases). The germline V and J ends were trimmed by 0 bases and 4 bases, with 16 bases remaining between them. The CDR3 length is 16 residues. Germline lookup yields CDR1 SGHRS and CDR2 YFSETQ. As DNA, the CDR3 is TGCGCCAGCAGCTTGGGGGCCGGGAGTTTATCAGAGACCCAGTACTTC. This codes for CASSLGAGSLSETQYF.

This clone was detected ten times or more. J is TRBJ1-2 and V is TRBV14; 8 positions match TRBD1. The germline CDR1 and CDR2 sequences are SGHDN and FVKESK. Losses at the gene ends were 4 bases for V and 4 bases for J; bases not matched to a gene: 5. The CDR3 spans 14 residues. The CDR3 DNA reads TGTGCCAGCAGCCCCCGGGACAGGATCTATGGCTACACCTTC. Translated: CASSPRDRIYGYTF. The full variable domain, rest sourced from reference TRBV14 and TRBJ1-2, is EAGVTQFPSHSVIEKGQTVTLRCDPISGHDNLYWYRRVMGKEIKFLLHFVKESKQDESGMPNNRFLAERTGGTYSTLKVQPAELEDSGVYFCASSPRDRIYGYTFGSGTRLTVV.

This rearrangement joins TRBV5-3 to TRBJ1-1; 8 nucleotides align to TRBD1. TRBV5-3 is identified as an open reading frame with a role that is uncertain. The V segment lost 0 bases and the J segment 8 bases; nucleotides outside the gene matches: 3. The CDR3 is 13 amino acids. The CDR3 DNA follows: TGTGCCAGAAGCTTGGGGAGGGACAGGGAAGCTTTCTTT. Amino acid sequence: CARSLGRDREAFF.

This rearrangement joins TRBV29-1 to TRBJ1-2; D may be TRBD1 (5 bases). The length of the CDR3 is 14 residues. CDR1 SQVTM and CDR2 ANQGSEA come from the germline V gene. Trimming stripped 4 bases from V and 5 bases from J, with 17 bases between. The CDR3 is CSVGALQGWYGYTF. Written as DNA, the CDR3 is TGCAGCGTTGGGGCACTTCAGGGATGGTATGGCTACACCTTC.

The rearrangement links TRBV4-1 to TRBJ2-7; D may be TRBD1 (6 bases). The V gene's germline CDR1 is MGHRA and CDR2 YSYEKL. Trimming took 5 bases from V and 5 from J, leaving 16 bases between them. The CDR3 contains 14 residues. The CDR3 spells CASSRRGRGDEQYF. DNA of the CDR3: TGCGCCAGCAGCAGACGGGGCAGGGGCGACGAGCAGTACTTC.

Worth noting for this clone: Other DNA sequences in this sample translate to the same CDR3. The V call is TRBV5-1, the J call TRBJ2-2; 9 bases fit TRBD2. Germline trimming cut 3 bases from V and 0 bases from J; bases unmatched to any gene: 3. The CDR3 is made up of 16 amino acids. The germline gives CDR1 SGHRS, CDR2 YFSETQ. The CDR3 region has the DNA TGCGCCAGCAGCTCTAGCGGGACAACGAACACCGGGGAGCTGTTTTTT. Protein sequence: CASSSSGTTNTGELFF.

DNA of the CDR3: TGTGCCAGCAGCTCCCGAGACAGGGGCCCAGGGGAGACCCAGTACTTC. It is translated as CASSSRDRGPGETQYF. V gene TRBV11-1 combines with J gene TRBJ2-5, with TRBD1 identical over 8 bases. J lost 5 bases, V lost 4 bases, and 12 bases had no gene match. Germline V gene data show CDR1 as SGHAT and CDR2 as FQDESV (reference sequence). This CDR3 contains 16 residues.

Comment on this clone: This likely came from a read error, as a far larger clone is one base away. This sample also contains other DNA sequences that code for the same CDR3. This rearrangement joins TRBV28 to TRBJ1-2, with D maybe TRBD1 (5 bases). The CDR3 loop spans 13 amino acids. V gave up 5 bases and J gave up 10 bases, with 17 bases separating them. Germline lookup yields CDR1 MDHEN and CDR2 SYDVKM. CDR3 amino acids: CASSQQVWAAYTF. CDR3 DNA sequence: TGTGCCAGCAGTCAACAGGTGTGGGCTGCCTACACCTTC.

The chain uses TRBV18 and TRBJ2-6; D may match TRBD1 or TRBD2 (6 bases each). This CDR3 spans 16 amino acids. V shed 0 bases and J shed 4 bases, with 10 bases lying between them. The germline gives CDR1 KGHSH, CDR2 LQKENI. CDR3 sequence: CASSPPGGLGANVLTF. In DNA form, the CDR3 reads TGTGCCAGCTCACCACCTGGGGGGCTCGGGGCCAACGTCCTGACTTTC.